These T cell receptor beta chains were read from a single sample in a study of shared clonotypes between healthy human individuals. The protocol was immunoSEQ multiplex PCR, while the TCRdb copy is restricted to in-frame clones and leaves out a portion. The table lists roughly 1.4 million clones, approximately 98.5% of them singletons. The specimen was naive CD4+ T cells sorted from blood. These receptors were obtained from a man aged 25 to 40 in good health. Both conserved end residues are part of each CDR3. A D gene is named only where the DNA matches it firmly. Clone size is stated in some rows and not others, as once, few, many or a class when expanded.

V	D	size	J	CDR3	DNA
TRBV27	TRBD1	NA	TRBJ1-5	CASSRSDRDGPQHF	TGTGCCAGCAGTAGATCCGACAGGGATGGCCCCCAGCATTTT
TRBV10-2	TRBD2	NA	TRBJ2-7	CASRHSGGSSYEQYF	TGCGCCAGCAGACACAGCGGGGGTAGCTCCTACGAGCAGTACTTC
TRBV28	NA	NA	TRBJ2-5	CASSLLGDHQETQYF	TGTGCCAGCAGTTTACTAGGGGACCACCAAGAGACCCAGTACTTC
TRBV9	NA	NA	TRBJ2-2	CASSVAVIGELFF	TGTGCCAGCAGCGTAGCAGTTATCGGGGAGCTGTTTTTT
TRBV9	NA	few	TRBJ2-2	CASSIRVTGELFF	TGTGCCAGCAGTATTAGGGTCACCGGGGAGCTGTTTTTT
TRBV7-9	TRBD2	NA	TRBJ2-3	CASSFSTGTSTPADTQYF	TGTGCCAGCAGCTTCAGCACCGGGACTAGCACCCCGGCAGATACGCAGTATTTT
TRBV25-1	NA	NA	TRBJ1-5	CASSPWRGGGVDQPQHF	TGTGCCAGCAGCCCTTGGCGGGGGGGAGGAGTCGATCAGCCCCAGCATTTT
TRBV19	NA	NA	TRBJ2-3	CASSATGLPTDTQYF	TGTGCCAGTAGTGCGACGGGACTCCCCACAGATACGCAGTATTTT
TRBV5-1	TRBD2	NA	TRBJ2-7	CASSLGTSGSFSYEQYF	TGCGCCAGCAGCCTAGGGACTAGCGGGAGTTTTTCCTACGAGCAGTACTTC
TRBV5-1	NA	NA	TRBJ2-4	CASSSGTDDIQYF	TGCGCCAGCAGTTCCGGGACCGATGACATTCAGTACTTC
TRBV7-9	NA	NA	TRBJ2-7	CASSRGAYEQYF	TGTGCCAGCAGCCGAGGAGCCTACGAGCAGTACTTC
TRBV28	NA	NA	TRBJ1-1	CASSLGAGIEAFF	TGTGCCAGCAGTTTAGGGGCAGGGATTGAAGCTTTCTTT
TRBV29-1	NA	NA	TRBJ1-2	CSVEWVGGYGYTF	TGCAGCGTTGAATGGGTCGGGGGCTATGGCTACACCTTC
TRBV18	NA	NA	TRBJ2-5	CASSPRGETQYF	TGTGCCAGCTCGCCCAGGGGCGAGACCCAGTACTTC
TRBV2	TRBD2	NA	TRBJ2-5	CASRNAGSGGETQYF	TGTGCCAGCAGGAACGCCGGGAGCGGGGGGGAGACCCAGTACTTC
TRBV7-9	NA	NA	TRBJ2-3	CASSLAPAFGMKADTQYF	TGTGCCAGCAGCTTAGCTCCGGCATTTGGTATGAAGGCAGATACGCAGTATTTT
TRBV7-8	NA	NA	TRBJ2-7	CASDSWPTYEQYF	TGTGCCAGCGACTCATGGCCGACCTACGAGCAGTACTTC
TRBV18	TRBD1	NA	TRBJ1-2	CASSPGQGEYYGYTF	TGTGCCAGCTCACCAGGACAGGGGGAGTACTATGGCTACACCTTC
TRBV18	NA	NA	TRBJ2-7	CASSTIESYEQYF	TGTGCCAGCTCCACGATAGAGAGCTACGAGCAGTACTTC
TRBV7-2	NA	NA	TRBJ1-2	CASSPPLRNGYTF	TGTGCCAGCAGCCCCCCTTTGAGGAATGGCTACACCTTC
TRBV5-6	NA	once	TRBJ1-3	CASSPQSPTGFFSGNTIYF	TGTGCCAGCAGCCCACAAAGTCCGACAGGCTTCTTCTCTGGAAACACCATATATTTT
TRBV28	NA	NA	TRBJ1-5	CASSSAGNQPQHF	TGTGCCAGCAGTTCGGCAGGCAATCAGCCCCAGCATTTT
TRBV5-1	TRBD1	NA	TRBJ1-2	CASSFEGAGYGYTF	TGCGCCAGCAGCTTTGAGGGGGCGGGCTATGGCTACACCTTC
TRBV28	NA	NA	TRBJ2-7	CASSLWGLRSSYEQYF	TGTGCCAGCAGTTTATGGGGCTTAAGGAGCTCCTACGAGCAGTACTTC
TRBV5-1	NA	NA	TRBJ2-1	CASSLLNAFDEQFF	TGCGCCAGCAGCTTGCTGAACGCATTTGATGAGCAGTTCTTC
TRBV27	NA	NA	TRBJ2-7	CASSLQGRSYEQYF	TGTGCCAGCAGTCTACAGGGTAGGAGCTACGAGCAGTACTTC
TRBV11-3	TRBD2	NA	TRBJ2-1	CASSPGGAGNNEQFF	TGTGCCAGCAGCCCGGGGGGAGCTGGGAACAATGAGCAGTTCTTC
TRBV18	NA	NA	TRBJ2-7	CASSPGGSRSYEQYF	TGTGCCAGCTCACCAGGTGGCTCCCGCTCCTACGAGCAGTACTTC
TRBV5-4	TRBD1	NA	TRBJ2-2	CASSRDRLNTGELFF	TGTGCCAGCAGCCGGGACAGGCTGAACACCGGGGAGCTGTTTTTT
TRBV13	TRBD2	NA	TRBJ2-2	CASSPRHGRFTGELFF	TGTGCCAGCAGCCCACGACACGGGAGGTTCACCGGGGAGCTGTTTTTT
TRBV28	TRBD1	NA	TRBJ1-5	CASTPGTEDQPQHF	TGTGCCAGCACCCCCGGGACAGAGGATCAGCCCCAGCATTTT